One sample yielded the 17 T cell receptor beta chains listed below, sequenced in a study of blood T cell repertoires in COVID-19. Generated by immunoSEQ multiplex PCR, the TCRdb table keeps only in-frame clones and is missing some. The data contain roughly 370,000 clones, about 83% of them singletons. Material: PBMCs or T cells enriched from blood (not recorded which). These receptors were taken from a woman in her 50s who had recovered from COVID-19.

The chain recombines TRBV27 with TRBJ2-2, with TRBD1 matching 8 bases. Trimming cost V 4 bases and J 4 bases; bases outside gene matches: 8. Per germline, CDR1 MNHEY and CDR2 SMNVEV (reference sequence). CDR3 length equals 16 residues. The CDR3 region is CASSSPTGGITGELFF. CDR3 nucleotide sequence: TGTGCCAGCAGTTCGCCAACAGGGGGGATCACCGGGGAGCTGTTTTTT.

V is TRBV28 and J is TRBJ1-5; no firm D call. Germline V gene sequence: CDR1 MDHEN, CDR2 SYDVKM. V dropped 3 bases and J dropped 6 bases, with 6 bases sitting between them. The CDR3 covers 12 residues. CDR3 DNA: TGTGCCAGCAGTTTGTCCAGTCAGCCCCAGCATTTT. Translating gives CASSLSSQPQHF.

Here the CDR3 DNA reads TGTGCCATCAGTGAGGGGGGGTTACAGCCCCAGCATTTT. It yields the protein CAISEGGLQPQHF. The chain has TRBV10-3 and TRBJ1-5; possible D gene TRBD1, 5 bases. Trimming took 2 bases from V and 7 from J, leaving 9 bases between them. CDR1 and CDR2 (germline): ENHRY, SYGVKD. This CDR3 has 13 amino acids.

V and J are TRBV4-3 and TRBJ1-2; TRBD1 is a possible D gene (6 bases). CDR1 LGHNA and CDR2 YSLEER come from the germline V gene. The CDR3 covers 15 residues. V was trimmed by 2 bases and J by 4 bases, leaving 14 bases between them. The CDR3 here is CASSQSPGDLYGYTF. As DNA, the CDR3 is TGCGCCAGCAGCCAATCCCCAGGGGATCTCTATGGCTACACCTTC.

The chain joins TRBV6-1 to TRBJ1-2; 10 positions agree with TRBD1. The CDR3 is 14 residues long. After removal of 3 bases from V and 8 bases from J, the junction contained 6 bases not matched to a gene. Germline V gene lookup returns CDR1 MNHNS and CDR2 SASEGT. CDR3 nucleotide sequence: TGTGCCAGCAGTGAGGGACAGGGGTCATACGGCTACACCTTC. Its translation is CASSEGQGSYGYTF.

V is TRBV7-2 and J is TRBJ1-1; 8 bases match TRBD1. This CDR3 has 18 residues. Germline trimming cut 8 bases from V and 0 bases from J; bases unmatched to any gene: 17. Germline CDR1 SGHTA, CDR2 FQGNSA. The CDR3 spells CASPKIHRAGGLNTEAFF. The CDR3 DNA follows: TGTGCCAGCCCGAAGATCCACCGGGCAGGGGGCTTGAACACTGAAGCTTTCTTT.

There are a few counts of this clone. Written as DNA, the CDR3 is TGTGCCAGCAGCCCTGAACTTCTCAGGGACAGAGGGGAGCTGTTTTTT. This sequence encodes CASSPELLRDRGELFF. The chain has TRBV7-9 and TRBJ2-2; 7 bases align to TRBD1. The junction had 14 bases not matched to a gene; V was cut back by 5 bases and J by 8 bases. The CDR3 contains 16 residues. The germline CDR1 and CDR2 sequences are SEHNR and FQNEAQ (reference sequence).

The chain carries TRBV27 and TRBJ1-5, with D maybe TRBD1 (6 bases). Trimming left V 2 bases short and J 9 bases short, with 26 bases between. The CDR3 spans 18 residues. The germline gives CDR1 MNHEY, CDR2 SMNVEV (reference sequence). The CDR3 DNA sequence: TGTGCCAGCAGTTTACTCGGTCAGGGGCTCTTAATCCCTTCGCCCCAGCATTTT. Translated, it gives CASSLLGQGLLIPSPQHF.

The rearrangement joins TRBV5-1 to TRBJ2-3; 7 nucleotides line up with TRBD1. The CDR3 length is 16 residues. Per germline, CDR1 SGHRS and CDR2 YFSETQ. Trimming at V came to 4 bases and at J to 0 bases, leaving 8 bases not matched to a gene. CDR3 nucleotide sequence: TGCGCCAGCAGCCGAATGGGACAGAAAAGCACAGATACGCAGTATTTT. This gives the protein CASSRMGQKSTDTQYF.

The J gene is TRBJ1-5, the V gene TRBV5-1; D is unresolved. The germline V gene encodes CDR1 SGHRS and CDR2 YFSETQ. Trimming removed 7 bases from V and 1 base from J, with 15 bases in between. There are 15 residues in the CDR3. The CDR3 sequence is CASSESPRSNQPQHF. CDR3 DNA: TGCGCCAGCTCCGAAAGCCCCCGGAGCAATCAGCCCCAGCATTTT. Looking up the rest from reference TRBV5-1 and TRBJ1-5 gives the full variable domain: KAGVTQTPRYLIKTRGQQVTLSCSPISGHRSVSWYQQTPGQGLQFLFEYFSETQRNKGNFPGRFSGRQFSNSRSEMNVSTLELGDSALYLCASSESPRSNQPQHFGDGTRLSIL.

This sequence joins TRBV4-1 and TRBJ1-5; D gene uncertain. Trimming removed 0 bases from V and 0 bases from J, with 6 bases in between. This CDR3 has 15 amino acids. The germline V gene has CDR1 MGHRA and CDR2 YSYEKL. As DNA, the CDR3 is TGCGCCAGCAGCCAAGAGACACTTAGCAATCAGCCCCAGCATTTT. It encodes CASSQETLSNQPQHF.

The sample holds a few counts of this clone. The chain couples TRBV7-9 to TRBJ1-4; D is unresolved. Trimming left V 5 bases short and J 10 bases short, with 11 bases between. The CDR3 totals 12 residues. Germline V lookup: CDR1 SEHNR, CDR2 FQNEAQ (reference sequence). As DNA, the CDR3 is TGTGCCAGCAGCCCCCTCCCAGGAAAACTGTTTTTT. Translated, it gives CASSPLPGKLFF.

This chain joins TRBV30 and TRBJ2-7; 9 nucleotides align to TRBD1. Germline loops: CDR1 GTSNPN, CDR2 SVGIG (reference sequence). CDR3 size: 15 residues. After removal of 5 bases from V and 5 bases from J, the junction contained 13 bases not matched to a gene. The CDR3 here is CAWVPRDRAFHEQYF. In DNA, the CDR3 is TGTGCCTGGGTCCCCCGGGACAGGGCGTTCCACGAGCAGTACTTC.

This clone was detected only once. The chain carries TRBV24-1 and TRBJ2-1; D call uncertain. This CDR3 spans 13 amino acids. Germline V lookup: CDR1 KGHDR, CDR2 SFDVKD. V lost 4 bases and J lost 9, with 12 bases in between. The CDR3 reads CATSDHDLGEQFF. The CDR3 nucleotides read TGTGCCACCAGTGACCACGACTTGGGTGAGCAGTTCTTC.

The CDR3 here is CASSLARGPSEKLFF. CDR3 nucleotide sequence: TGCGCCAGCAGCTTGGCCAGGGGACCCTCAGAAAAACTGTTTTTT. This chain links TRBV5-1 with TRBJ1-4; D perhaps matches TRBD1 (6 bases). The CDR3 loop spans 15 amino acids. Trimming shortened V by 0 bases and J by 8 bases, and 14 bases separated the two germline ends. The V gene's germline CDR1 is SGHRS and CDR2 YFSETQ.

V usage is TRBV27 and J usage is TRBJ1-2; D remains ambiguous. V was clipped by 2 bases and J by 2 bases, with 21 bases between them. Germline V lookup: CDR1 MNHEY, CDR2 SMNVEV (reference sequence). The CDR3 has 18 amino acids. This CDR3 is CASSLRGSPAAVNYGYTF. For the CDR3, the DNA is TGTGCCAGCAGTTTAAGAGGGAGCCCCGCGGCGGTAAACTATGGCTACACCTTC.

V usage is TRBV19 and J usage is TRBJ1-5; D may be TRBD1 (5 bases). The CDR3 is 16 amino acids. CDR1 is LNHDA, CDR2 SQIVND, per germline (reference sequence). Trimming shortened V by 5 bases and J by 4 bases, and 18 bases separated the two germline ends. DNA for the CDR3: TGTGCCAGTAGTCCAGTGGGGAACAGGCAGAATCAGCCCCAGCATTTT. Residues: CASSPVGNRQNQPQHF. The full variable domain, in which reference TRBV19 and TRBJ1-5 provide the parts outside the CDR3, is DGGITQSPKYLFRKEGQNVTLSCEQNLNHDAMYWYRQDPGQGLRLIYYSQIVNDFQKGDIAEGYSVSREKKESFPLTVTSAQKNPTAFYLCASSPVGNRQNQPQHFGDGTRLSIL.